The clone carrying this TCR beta chain was recorded only once. Its antigen is as yet unknown. The sample holds other DNA sequences that translate to the same CDR3. Both about-4-week and about-12-week second-dose recipients were combined. The CDR3 has 11 amino acids. Per the germline V gene, CDR1 is LGHDT and CDR2 is YNNKEL (reference sequence). The V gene lost 1 base and the J gene lost 4 bases, with 1 base spanning the gap. TCRdb's copy holds only in-frame clones and misses some; the assay was immunoSEQ multiplex PCR. The sample holds around 99,000 clones; roughly nine tenths are singletons and the top ten take about 9%. These data come from a study of T cell responses to AZD1222 COVID-19 vaccine. Study-level results: Spike-specific TCR breadth and depth rose after two AZD1222 doses. The donor cohort was predominantly white British with a female majority, and clonal diversity may have been underestimated.

This sequence joins TRBV3-1 (or the pseudogene TRBV3-2) and TRBJ1-2; D gene ambiguous. This receptor was obtained from an adult who received the AZD1222 COVID-19 vaccine. This specimen consisted of peripheral blood, obtained 28 days after the second AZD1222 dose. CDR3 coding DNA: TGTGCCAGCAGCCAAGCCTATGGCTACACCTTC. Translation gives CASSQAYGYTF.